A single T cell receptor (beta chain) is shown here with its context. Its specificity is unknown. Primers for the PCR totalled 60 Vbeta and 13 Jbeta. Sequenced by immunoSEQ multiplex PCR; TCRdb stores in-frame clones only, minus some. The data hold about 140,000 clones, with approximately 78% observed a single time. The sample belongs to a study of cytomegalovirus exposure and HLA in healthy donors. The overall study: Most genotyped donors, 75% to 85% of about 400, had Caucasian-associated genetic ancestry. General study findings and limits: Within an earlier analysis, most TCR beta V segments proved productive either about 90% or about 30% of the time. It was reported in a later analysis that an Asian-associated ancestry cluster showed fewer N-insertions than the roughly 670-donor mean. Several top significant clusters appeared, in a later analysis, to be linked to common viral pathogens.

J gave up 10 bases and V 1 base, and 12 bases lay outside the gene matches. Germline CDR1 and CDR2: MDHEN and SYDVKM. The CDR3 is made up of 17 amino acids. The source material was PBMCs. The chain couples TRBV28 to TRBJ1-4; 10 positions match TRBD1. The receptor was derived from a woman aged 45 to 65 in good health and CMV-seropositive. CDR3 residues: CASSLFKWDRGGRKLFF. The CDR3 DNA is TGTGCCAGCAGTTTATTCAAATGGGACAGGGGAGGAAGAAAACTGTTTTTT.